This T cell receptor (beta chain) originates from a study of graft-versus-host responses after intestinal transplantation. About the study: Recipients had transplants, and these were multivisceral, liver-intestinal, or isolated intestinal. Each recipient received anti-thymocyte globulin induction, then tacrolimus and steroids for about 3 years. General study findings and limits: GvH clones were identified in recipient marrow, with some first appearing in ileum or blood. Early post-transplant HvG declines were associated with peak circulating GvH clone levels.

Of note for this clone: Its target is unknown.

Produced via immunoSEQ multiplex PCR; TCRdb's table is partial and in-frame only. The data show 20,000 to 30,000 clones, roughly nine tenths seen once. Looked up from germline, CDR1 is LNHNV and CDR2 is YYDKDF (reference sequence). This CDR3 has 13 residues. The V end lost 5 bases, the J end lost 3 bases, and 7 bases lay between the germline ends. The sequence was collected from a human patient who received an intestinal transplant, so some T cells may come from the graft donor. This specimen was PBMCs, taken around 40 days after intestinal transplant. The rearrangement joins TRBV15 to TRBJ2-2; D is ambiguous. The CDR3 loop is CATSWTDTGELFF. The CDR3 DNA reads TGTGCCACCAGCTGGACCGACACCGGGGAGCTGTTTTTT.